This TCR beta chain comes out of a study of blood T cell repertoires in COVID-19. Across the study: COVID-19 samples collected from the United States, Italy and Spain covered acute and convalescent phases.

Using immunoSEQ multiplex PCR, the repertoire was profiled, and TCRdb retains in-frame clones only, with some absent. The repertoire holds 100,000 to 130,000 clones, with about nine tenths as singletons. This CDR3 region has 14 residues. CDR1 and CDR2 (germline): MDHEN, SYDVKM. The V end lost 8 bases, the J end lost 7 bases, and 17 bases lay between the germline ends. The source material was peripheral blood. This receptor was identified in a man aged 50 to 59 with active or convalescent COVID-19. This chain connects TRBV28 to TRBJ1-4; D perhaps matches TRBD1 (5 bases). The CDR3 here is CASGRVDRTEKLFF. CDR3 nucleotides: TGTGCCAGCGGAAGGGTAGACAGAACTGAAAAACTGTTTTTT.